This T cell receptor (beta chain) comes out of a study of OX40 agonist ivuxolimab in advanced cancers. V lost 2 bases to trimming and J lost 0 bases, with 6 bases between them. Germline assignment: CDR1 SGHAT and CDR2 FQNNGV. The CDR3 is 14 amino acids. The data were produced by immunoSEQ multiplex PCR, yet TCRdb's version contains in-frame clones alone and is incomplete. The sample consists of fewer than 90,000 clones, over 75% of them appearing once. This chain connects TRBV11-2 to TRBJ2-3; unclear D gene. The specimen comprised CD4+ or CD8+ T cells sorted from blood, sampled in a trial of the OX40 agonist ivuxolimab. The sequence was obtained from an adult with an advanced solid tumor such as melanoma, head and neck, liver or kidney cancer. For the CDR3, the DNA is TGTGCCAGCAGCTTAACCTCAAGCACAGATACGCAGTATTTT. Its protein product is CASSLTSSTDTQYF.